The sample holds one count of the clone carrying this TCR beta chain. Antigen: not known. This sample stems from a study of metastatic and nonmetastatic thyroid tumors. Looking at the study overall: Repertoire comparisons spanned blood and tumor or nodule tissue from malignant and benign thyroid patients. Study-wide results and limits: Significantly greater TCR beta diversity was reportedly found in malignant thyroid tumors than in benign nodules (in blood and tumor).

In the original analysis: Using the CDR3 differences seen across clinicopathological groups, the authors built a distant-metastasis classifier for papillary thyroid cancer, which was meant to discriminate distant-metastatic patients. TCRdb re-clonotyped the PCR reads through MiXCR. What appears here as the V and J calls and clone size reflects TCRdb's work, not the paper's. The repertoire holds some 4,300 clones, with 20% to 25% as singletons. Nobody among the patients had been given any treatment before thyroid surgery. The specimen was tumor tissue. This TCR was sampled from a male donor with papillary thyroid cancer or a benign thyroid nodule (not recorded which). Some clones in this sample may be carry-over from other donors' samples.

CDR3 nucleotide sequence: TGTGCCAGCAGCGCAGGGGACAGCTCCTACAATGAGCAGTTCTTC. Its protein product is CASSAGDSSYNEQFF. J is TRBJ2-1 and V is TRBV9, with 7 positions matching TRBD1. The CDR3 is made up of 15 amino acids. V dropped 3 bases and J dropped 0; count of bases not matched to a gene: 3. Germline CDR1 and CDR2: SGDLS and YYNGEE.